The 27 T cell receptor beta chains given below trace back to one sample, sequenced in a study of cytomegalovirus exposure and HLA in healthy donors. The PCR employed 60 Vbeta primers together with 13 Jbeta primers. The assay was immunoSEQ multiplex PCR, and TCRdb's table has in-frame clones only and misses some. The sample holds some 130,000 clones, 81% seen once. The sequenced material came from PBMCs. These receptors originate from a man younger than 35 in good health and CMV-seronegative.

This chain links TRBV18 with TRBJ2-5; 9 bases align to TRBD2. The CDR3 extends over 14 amino acids. The V gene end was trimmed by 6 bases and the J gene end by 4 bases; junction bases not matched to a gene: 6. Germline CDR1 KGHSH, CDR2 LQKENI. The CDR3 region is CASSPAGGGETQYF. CDR3 nucleotides: TGTGCCAGCTCTCCAGCGGGGGGCGGAGAGACCCAGTACTTC.

The genes are TRBV10-3 and TRBJ1-1, with D possibly matching TRBD1 (5 bases). V was trimmed by 4 bases and J by 5 bases, leaving 14 bases between them. The CDR3 runs to 14 residues. CDR1 is ENHRY and CDR2 is SYGVKD in the germline V gene. CDR3 DNA sequence: TGTGCCATCAGTGTTCAGGGTAGGTGGACTGAAGCTTTCTTT. Translation gives CAISVQGRWTEAFF.

This chain joins TRBV4-3 and TRBJ2-3; D is unresolved. The CDR3 is 15 residues long. The V end was cut by 0 bases, the J end by 1 base, with 8 bases between. The V gene's germline CDR1 is LGHNA and CDR2 YSLEER. The CDR3 here is CASSQDLTGTDTQYF. The CDR3 nucleotides are TGCGCCAGCAGCCAAGATCTAACCGGCACAGATACGCAGTATTTT.

The genes are TRBV18 and TRBJ1-2; 8 bases match TRBD1. V shed 3 bases and J 6 bases; nucleotides not matched to a gene: 6. Germline-derived CDR1 and CDR2 are KGHSH and LQKENI. The CDR3 has 14 amino acids. The DNA for the CDR3 is TGTGCCAGCTCACCTCCGGGACAGGAGCATGGCTACACCTTC. It encodes CASSPPGQEHGYTF.

This clone was observed a handful of times. The CDR3 protein is CASSLRTGRANYGYTF. CDR3 coding DNA: TGTGCCAGCAGCCTACGGACAGGGAGAGCTAACTATGGCTACACCTTC. The rearrangement joins TRBV14 to TRBJ1-2; 8 positions match TRBD1. The J segment lost 0 bases and the V segment lost 4 bases, leaving 7 bases of the junction unmatched. The CDR3 loop spans 16 amino acids. Germline loops: CDR1 SGHDN, CDR2 FVKESK.

The chain links TRBV6-5 to TRBJ2-3, with 10 bases identical to TRBD2. Germline trimming cut 3 bases from V and 0 bases from J; bases unmatched to any gene: 0. The CDR3 runs 15 residues. Germline assignment: CDR1 MNHEY and CDR2 SVGAGI. The CDR3 loop reads CASSYSGGSTDTQYF. CDR3 coding DNA: TGTGCCAGCAGTTATAGCGGGGGGAGCACAGATACGCAGTATTTT.

V usage is TRBV6-1 and J usage is TRBJ2-3, with 15 nucleotides matching TRBD2. The germline CDR1 and CDR2 sequences are MNHNS and SASEGT. J lost 2 bases, V lost 4 bases, and 7 bases had no gene match. The CDR3 length is 18 residues. Here the CDR3 reads CASSGRTSGGENTDTQYF. The CDR3 nucleotides read TGTGCCAGCAGTGGAAGGACTAGCGGGGGGGAAAACACAGATACGCAGTATTTT.

CDR3 protein: CASSEPFGTSGSYNEQFF. In DNA form, the CDR3 reads TGTGCCAGCAGCGAACCCTTCGGGACTAGCGGCTCCTACAATGAGCAGTTCTTC. The rearrangement joins TRBV5-6 to TRBJ2-1, with 11 bases that match TRBD2. With 4 bases clipped from V and 0 bases from J, the junction kept 9 bases outside the gene matches. The CDR3 runs 18 residues. In germline, CDR1 is SGHDT, CDR2 YYEEEE.

In this sample, this clone turned up a few times. V and J are TRBV28 and TRBJ1-5; D not resolved. The CDR3 is 15 amino acids. The germline CDR1 and CDR2 sequences are MDHEN and SYDVKM. V was pared by 5 bases and J by 4 bases, with 15 bases between. Here the CDR3 DNA reads TGTGCCAGCAGTCGTCCGGGAGGTGGTAATCAGCCCCAGCATTTT. Residues: CASSRPGGGNQPQHF. The variable domain in full, completed from reference TRBV28 and TRBJ1-5, reads DVKVTQSSRYLVKRTGEKVFLECVQDMDHENMFWYRQDPGLGLRLIYFSYDVKMKEKGDIPEGYSVSREKKERFSLILESASTNQTSMYLCASSRPGGGNQPQHFGDGTRLSIL.

Points on this clone: Other DNA variants within this sample encode the same CDR3. V usage is TRBV7-9 and J usage is TRBJ2-3; no reliable D call. The V end was cut by 5 bases, the J end by 2 bases, with 5 bases between. The CDR3 length is 12 residues. The germline V gene encodes CDR1 SEHNR and CDR2 FQNEAQ (reference sequence). The CDR3 DNA reads TGTGCCAGCAGCCTCTACACAGATACGCAGTATTTT. It codes for CASSLYTDTQYF.

The rearrangement joins TRBV7-8 to TRBJ1-1; TRBD1 matches at 7 bases. The CDR3 extends over 14 amino acids. The J segment lost 5 bases and the V segment lost 5 bases, leaving 8 bases of the junction unmatched. The germline CDR1 and CDR2 sequences are SGHVS and FQNEAQ. Here the CDR3 reads CASSTRQGKTEAFF. CDR3 DNA: TGTGCCAGCAGCACCCGACAGGGAAAGACTGAAGCTTTCTTT.

This chain connects TRBV30 to TRBJ2-1, with 9 bases fitting TRBD1. The CDR3 length is 14 residues. The junction had 3 bases not matched to a gene; V was cut back by 0 bases and J by 6 bases. Per the germline V gene, CDR1 is GTSNPN and CDR2 is SVGIG (reference sequence). The CDR3 DNA reads TGTGCCTGGAGTGTGACAGGGGGGTCCAATGAGCAGTTCTTC. Protein: CAWSVTGGSNEQFF.

This clone is a singleton in its sample. The DNA for the CDR3 is TGTGCCAGCAGCTTAGATTGGCAGGTCCTTGGGGCTTTCTTT. It is translated as CASSLDWQVLGAFF. This chain links TRBV7-2 with TRBJ1-1, with no clear D. The CDR3 has 14 amino acids. Germline CDR1 SGHTA, CDR2 FQGNSA. V gave up 1 base and J gave up 11 bases, with 17 bases separating them. Full variable domain (missing parts from reference TRBV7-2 and TRBJ1-1): GAGVSQSPSNKVTEKGKDVELRCDPISGHTALYWYRQSLGQGLEFLIYFQGNSAPDKSGLPSDRFSAERTGGSVSTLTIQRTQQEDSAVYLCASSLDWQVLGAFFGQGTRLTVV.

The chain has TRBV27 and TRBJ2-7; TRBD1 matches at 8 bases. CDR1 is MNHEY and CDR2 is SMNVEV in the germline V gene (reference sequence). V lost 5 bases to trimming and J lost 1 base; unmatched junction nucleotides: 4. The CDR3 contains 14 residues. The CDR3 bases are TGTGCCAGCAGTCACGACAGGGGTTCCTACGAGCAGTACTTC. It codes for CASSHDRGSYEQYF.

This clone was seen a single time. The chain employs TRBV5-1 and TRBJ1-5, with TRBD1 matching 10 bases. Trimming cost V 5 bases and J 2 bases; bases outside gene matches: 4. The CDR3 covers 15 residues. The germline gives CDR1 SGHRS, CDR2 YFSETQ. In nucleotides, the CDR3 is TGCGCCAGCAGGATTGGGACAGGGGGCAATCAGCCCCAGCATTTT. Translation gives CASRIGTGGNQPQHF.

This clone was picked up a small number of times. The V and J genes are TRBV4-3 and TRBJ1-4, with TRBD1 matching 9 bases. From germline, CDR1 is LGHNA and CDR2 YSLEER. The CDR3 sequence is 16 residues long. V gave up 4 bases and J gave up 7 bases; unmatched junction bases: 10. The CDR3 DNA is TGCGCCAGCAGCCCGCAAACAGGGGGCTACGGTGAAAAACTGTTTTTT. Protein: CASSPQTGGYGEKLFF.

CDR3 sequence (DNA): TGTGCCACCTTGACGGAGCTCGCTAACTATGGCTACACCTTC. Translated: CATLTELANYGYTF. The J gene is TRBJ1-2, the V gene TRBV27; D gene unclear. Germline loops: CDR1 MNHEY, CDR2 SMNVEV (reference sequence). V was clipped by 10 bases and J by 0 bases, with 15 bases between them. The CDR3 consists of 14 residues.

Remarks on this clone: One junction end disagrees with the germline gene, perhaps due to a read error. CDR3 region: CAGGRRGNEKLFF. In DNA, the CDR3 is TGCGCGGGGGGGCGGCGAGGCAATGAAAAACTGTTTTTT. The V call is TRBV30, the J call TRBJ1-4, with a possible D match to TRBD1 (6 bases). The CDR3 is made up of 13 amino acids. CDR1 and CDR2 (germline): GTSNPN, SVGIG (reference sequence).

This clone appeared a single time. The CDR3 bases are TGTGCCTGGAGCGTGGGCCTACAGGGACGGGAAGCTTTCTTT. It is translated as CAWSVGLQGREAFF. The chain joins TRBV30 to TRBJ1-1; D may be TRBD1 (6 bases). V lost 3 bases and J 8 bases, leaving 19 bases between the germline ends. The CDR3 has 14 residues. Germline loops: CDR1 GTSNPN, CDR2 SVGIG (reference sequence).

This clone was detected only a few times. The chain has TRBV6-5 and TRBJ1-2; no clear D gene. Germline V gene data show CDR1 as MNHEY and CDR2 as SVGAGI. Trimming took 0 bases from V and 0 from J, leaving 8 bases between them. The CDR3 covers 15 residues. This CDR3 is CASSYSTSSNYGYTF. CDR3 in DNA: TGTGCCAGCAGTTACTCGACATCTTCTAACTATGGCTACACCTTC.

At least ten counts were recorded for this clone. The V and J genes are TRBV11-2 and TRBJ2-7; a weak D match, TRBD1 (6 bases). Germline CDR1 reads SGHAT; CDR2 reads FQNNGV. V lost 0 bases to trimming and J lost 0 bases, with 6 bases between them. The CDR3 loop spans 14 amino acids. CDR3 sequence reads: CASSLDRGSYEQYF. In DNA form, the CDR3 reads TGTGCCAGCAGCTTAGACAGGGGCTCCTACGAGCAGTACTTC.

V and J are TRBV12-5 and TRBJ2-7, with TRBD1 matching 10 bases. The V segment lost 7 bases and the J segment 5 bases; nucleotides outside the gene matches: 8. CDR1 and CDR2 from the germline V gene are LGHNT and FRNRAP. The CDR3 sequence is 14 residues long. CDR3 sequence (DNA): TGTGCTAGTGTGTCGAGGGACAGGGGCGACGAGCAGTACTTC. Its protein is CASVSRDRGDEQYF.

The chain links TRBV9 to TRBJ2-2, with D maybe TRBD1 (6 bases). The V gene's germline CDR1 is SGDLS and CDR2 YYNGEE. The length of the CDR3 is 15 residues. With 0 bases removed from V and 4 bases from J, the gap between germline ends came to 10 bases. The CDR3 DNA sequence: TGTGCCAGCAGCGTAGGGGACATAGTCACCGGGGAGCTGTTTTTT. Residues: CASSVGDIVTGELFF.

The chain links TRBV7-3 to TRBJ2-3, with 8 bases aligning to TRBD2. After removal of 5 bases from V and 1 base from J, the junction contained 5 bases not matched to a gene. The CDR3 loop spans 15 amino acids. Germline V gene lookup returns CDR1 SGHTA and CDR2 FQGTGA. The CDR3 sequence is CASSPRRGGTDTQYF. In nucleotides, the CDR3 is TGTGCCAGCAGCCCTCGGCGGGGGGGCACAGATACGCAGTATTTT. Drawing the rest from reference TRBV7-3 and TRBJ2-3, the complete variable domain is GAGVSQTPSNKVTEKGKYVELRCDPISGHTALYWYRQSLGQGPEFLIYFQGTGAADDSGLPNDRFFAVRPEGSVSTLKIQRTERGDSAVYLCASSPRRGGTDTQYFGPGTRLTVL.

The V and J genes are TRBV19 and TRBJ2-7; a weak D match, TRBD2 (5 bases). Trimming pared 3 bases from V and 0 bases from J, leaving 9 bases between. Looked up from germline, CDR1 is LNHDA and CDR2 is SQIVND (reference sequence). There are 14 residues in the CDR3. The CDR3 sequence: CASSIRGSSYEQYF. The CDR3 DNA is TGTGCCAGTAGTATCCGGGGTAGCTCCTACGAGCAGTACTTC.

CDR3 in DNA: TGCGCCAGCAGCCAAGTGGGGCCTTACAATGAGCAGTTCTTC. Its protein product is CASSQVGPYNEQFF. The chain uses TRBV4-1 and TRBJ2-1; perhaps TRBD1 as D (5 bases). Germline V gene lookup returns CDR1 MGHRA and CDR2 YSYEKL. Trimming pared 1 base from V and 4 bases from J, leaving 8 bases between. The CDR3 loop spans 14 amino acids.

Only a few counts were recorded for this clone. The chain carries TRBV5-1 and TRBJ2-3; a possible D gene is TRBD2 (6 bases). The V gene lost 0 bases and the J gene lost 1 base, with 9 bases spanning the gap. The CDR3 is made up of 15 amino acids. CDR1 SGHRS and CDR2 YFSETQ come from the germline V gene. The CDR3 loop reads CASSLVGTGTDTQYF. DNA of the CDR3: TGCGCCAGCAGCTTGGTAGGGACTGGCACAGATACGCAGTATTTT.